This T cell receptor beta chain was profiled in a study of cytomegalovirus exposure and HLA in healthy donors. There are 13 residues in the CDR3. J gave up 3 bases and V 6 bases, and 4 bases lay outside the gene matches. CDR1 is SQVTM, CDR2 ANQGSEA, per germline. The PCR had 60 Vbeta and 13 Jbeta primers. This table comes from immunoSEQ multiplex PCR, and its TCRdb copy is limited to in-frame clones, with some not included. The data hold about 140,000 clones, with approximately 80% observed a single time. The chain uses TRBV29-1 and TRBJ1-4, with 7 bases matching TRBD1. The specimen was PBMCs. This TCR was recovered from a man aged 50-59 years in good health and CMV-seronegative. DNA of the CDR3: TGCAGCGTAAGAGGGGGCCCTAATGAAAAACTGTTTTTT. Its protein product is CSVRGGPNEKLFF.